Each of the 15 T cell receptor beta chains below was sequenced from the same sample in a study of blood T cell repertoires in COVID-19. Method: immunoSEQ multiplex PCR; TCRdb's copy keeps in-frame clones and lacks some. This sample yields about 140,000 clones, of which roughly 78% are seen a single time; 5% to 6.5% belongs to the top ten. The sample was PBMCs or T cells enriched from blood (not recorded which). The receptors shown here come from a woman aged 50 to 60 who had recovered from COVID-19.

This chain uses TRBV18 with TRBJ2-7; 8 nucleotides match TRBD1. There are 14 residues in the CDR3. Germline CDR1 and CDR2: KGHSH and LQKENI. Trimming took 5 bases from V and 0 from J; bases not matched to a gene: 3. The CDR3 DNA reads TGTGCCAGCTCAGACAGGGGCCGCTCCTACGAGCAGTACGTC. As protein: CASSDRGRSYEQYV.

The chain recombines TRBV7-3 with TRBJ2-3, with D tentatively TRBD2 (7 bases). V was clipped by 2 bases and J by 4 bases, with 16 bases between them. This CDR3 contains 16 residues. Per the germline V gene, CDR1 is SGHTA and CDR2 is FQGTGA. In DNA form, the CDR3 reads TGTGCCAGCAGCTTACTCGGACTAGGGGGGCCAGATACGCAGTATTTT. This encodes CASSLLGLGGPDTQYF.

V and J are TRBV18 and TRBJ2-1; 7 bases map to TRBD2. The germline V gene encodes CDR1 KGHSH and CDR2 LQKENI. The CDR3 runs to 15 residues. With 3 bases clipped from V and 3 bases from J, the junction kept 5 bases outside the gene matches. This CDR3 reads CASSPARDYYNEQFF. The CDR3 nucleotides read TGTGCCAGCTCACCCGCCCGGGACTACTACAATGAGCAGTTCTTC.

Only one count was recorded for this clone. The V and J genes are TRBV2 and TRBJ2-3; TRBD2 is a possible D gene (7 bases). The CDR3 sequence is 14 residues long. Germline V gene data show CDR1 as SNHLY and CDR2 as FYNNEI. The V end lost 4 bases, the J end lost 3 bases, and 11 bases lay between the germline ends. The CDR3 bases are TGTGCCAGCAGTGCCGAGGGGGGGACAGATACGCAGTATTTT. This encodes CASSAEGGTDTQYF. Together with reference TRBV2 and TRBJ2-3, the CDR3 gives the full variable domain: EPEVTQTPSHQVTQMGQEVILRCVPISNHLYFYWYRQILGQKVEFLVSFYNNEISEKSEIFDDQFSVERPDGSNFTLKIRSTKLEDSAMYFCASSAEGGTDTQYFGPGTRLTVL.

This chain uses TRBV7-3 with TRBJ1-1; D perhaps matches TRBD1 (6 bases). The length of the CDR3 is 14 residues. Trimming stripped 3 bases from V and 1 base from J, with 9 bases between. The germline CDR1 and CDR2 sequences are SGHTA and FQGTGA. The CDR3 DNA follows: TGTGCCAGCAGCTTCACAGGGAGGAACACTGAAGCTTTCTTT. Protein: CASSFTGRNTEAFF.

CDR3 amino acids: CASSADRSNYGYTF. Written as DNA, the CDR3 is TGTGCCAGTAGCGCGGACAGAAGCAACTATGGCTACACCTTC. The rearrangement joins TRBV19 to TRBJ1-2; D is possibly TRBD1 (6 bases). Germline CDR1 and CDR2: LNHDA and SQIVND (reference sequence). CDR3 size: 14 residues. V was shortened by 6 bases and J by 2 bases, with 13 bases between the two germline ends.

The V call is TRBV19, the J call TRBJ1-1; 7 nucleotides line up with TRBD1. Trimming at V came to 5 bases and at J to 2 bases, leaving 11 bases not matched to a gene. The CDR3 extends over 16 amino acids. Germline V gene lookup returns CDR1 LNHDA and CDR2 SQIVND (reference sequence). The CDR3 spells CASSRDRVWINTEAFF. As DNA, the CDR3 is TGTGCCAGTAGTCGAGACAGGGTCTGGATAAACACTGAAGCTTTCTTT. Full variable domain (outside the CDR3, taken from reference TRBV19 and TRBJ1-1): DGGITQSPKYLFRKEGQNVTLSCEQNLNHDAMYWYRQDPGQGLRLIYYSQIVNDFQKGDIAEGYSVSREKKESFPLTVTSAQKNPTAFYLCASSRDRVWINTEAFFGQGTRLTVV.

In DNA form, the CDR3 reads TGTGCCAGCAGCGAGACAGGAACCTATAATTCACCCCTCCACTTT. Protein: CASSETGTYNSPLHF. The chain is built from TRBV9 and TRBJ1-6; maybe TRBD1 (6 bases). CDR1 is SGDLS, CDR2 YYNGEE, per germline. V was pared by 3 bases and J by 2 bases, with 9 bases between. CDR3 length: 15 residues. The full variable domain, with the rest looked up from reference TRBV9 and TRBJ1-6, is DSGVTQTPKHLITATGQRVTLRCSPRSGDLSVYWYQQSLDQGLQFLIQYYNGEERAKGNILERFSAQQFPDLHSELNLSSLELGDSALYFCASSETGTYNSPLHFGNGTRLTVT.

The chain joins TRBV5-4 to TRBJ2-7, with D perhaps matching TRBD1 (6 bases). The CDR3 length is 14 residues. Trimming took off 4 bases at V and 4 bases at J, with 15 bases between the two ends. The germline V gene has CDR1 SGHNT and CDR2 YYREEE (reference sequence). CDR3 region: CASSLSGTFYEQYF. The CDR3 nucleotides read TGTGCCAGCAGCCTCTCCGGGACATTTTACGAGCAGTACTTC.

V usage is TRBV29-1 and J usage is TRBJ1-2; TRBD1 matches at 11 bases. The ends lost 5 bases at V and 6 bases at J; junction bases unmatched: 5. Germline values: CDR1 SQVTM, CDR2 ANQGSEA. The CDR3 sequence is 13 residues long. CDR3: CSVFGQGADGYTF. CDR3 coding DNA: TGCAGCGTTTTCGGACAGGGGGCAGATGGCTACACCTTC.

This clone appeared once. The chain is built from TRBV5-1 and TRBJ1-2, with 7 nucleotides matching TRBD1. The CDR3 consists of 14 residues. Trimming at V came to 4 bases and at J to 9 bases, leaving 12 bases not matched to a gene. CDR1 and CDR2 (germline): SGHRS, YFSETQ. CDR3 in amino acids: CASSKNQQGSSYTF. The CDR3 coding sequence is TGCGCCAGCAGCAAAAACCAACAGGGGAGTAGCTACACCTTC.

The V and J genes are TRBV2 and TRBJ2-1; the D is unclear. The V end lost 0 bases, the J end lost 9 bases, and 9 bases lay between the germline ends. The germline V gene encodes CDR1 SNHLY and CDR2 FYNNEI. The CDR3 has 13 residues. CDR3 DNA: TGTGCCAGCAGTGAAGCGCTTCTAGTTGAGCAGTTCTTC. It specifies CASSEALLVEQFF.

V usage is TRBV28 and J usage is TRBJ1-1, with D maybe TRBD1 (5 bases). The CDR3 is 13 residues long. V was pared by 7 bases and J by 1 base, with 10 bases between. Germline-derived CDR1 and CDR2 are MDHEN and SYDVKM. Written as DNA, the CDR3 is TGTGCCAGCACAAGGGGCGCGAACACTGAAGCTTTCTTT. Translation gives CASTRGANTEAFF.

V usage is TRBV4-2 and J usage is TRBJ2-1; D is unresolved. Germline assignment: CDR1 LGHNA and CDR2 YNFKEQ. Deletions cut 0 bases from V and 4 bases from J, with 4 bases between. The CDR3 is 13 residues long. CDR3 DNA sequence: TGTGCCAGCAGCCAAGAACTTTACAATGAGCAGTTCTTC. Encoded protein: CASSQELYNEQFF.

The V call is TRBV28, the J call TRBJ2-4, with a tentative D call TRBD1 (6 bases). Germline values: CDR1 MDHEN, CDR2 SYDVKM. The CDR3 runs 17 residues. V lost 6 bases to trimming and J lost 2 bases, with 20 bases between them. Here the CDR3 DNA reads TGTGCCAGCAGCTATCAGGGGTTTGACTTAACCAAAAACATTCAGTACTTC. It is translated as CASSYQGFDLTKNIQYF.